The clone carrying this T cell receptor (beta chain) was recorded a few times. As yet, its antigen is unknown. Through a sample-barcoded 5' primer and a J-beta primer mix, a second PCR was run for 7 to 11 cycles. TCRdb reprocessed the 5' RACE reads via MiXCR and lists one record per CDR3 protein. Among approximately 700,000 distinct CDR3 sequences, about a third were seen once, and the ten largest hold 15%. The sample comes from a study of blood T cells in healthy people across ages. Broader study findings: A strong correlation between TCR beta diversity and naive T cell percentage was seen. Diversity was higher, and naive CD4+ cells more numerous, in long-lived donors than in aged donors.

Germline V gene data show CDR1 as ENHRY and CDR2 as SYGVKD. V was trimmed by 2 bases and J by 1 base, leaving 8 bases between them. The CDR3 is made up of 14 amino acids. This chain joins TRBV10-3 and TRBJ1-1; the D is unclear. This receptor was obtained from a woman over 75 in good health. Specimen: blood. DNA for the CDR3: TGTGCCATCAGTGAGGGGGTAACGAACACTGAAGCTTTCTTT. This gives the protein CAISEGVTNTEAFF.